This TCR beta chain was recovered during a study of response to subunit inactivated influenza vaccine. Whole-study findings and limits: That few new T cells are recruited by each seasonal influenza vaccination was the authors' suggestion.

The CDR3 extends over 17 amino acids. Trimming took 4 bases from V and 0 from J, leaving 22 bases between them. In germline, CDR1 is DFQATT, CDR2 SNEGSKA (reference sequence). This clonotype has more than one count but fewer than ten. The antigen is not known. TCRdb independently ran MiXCR on the RT-PCR reads; one entry per CDR3 protein. The sample holds about 650,000 distinct CDR3 sequences, less than 15% seen once. The receptor comes from a man aged 45-65 years who received an inactivated influenza vaccine. V and J are TRBV20-1 and TRBJ2-7; D unresolved. Source: PBMCs from blood, taken approximately 15 days before vaccination. As DNA, the CDR3 is TGCAGTGCTAACCTATTGAAGCCGGAACGGTACTCCTACGAGCAGTACTTC. It is translated as CSANLLKPERYSYEQYF.